Sequencing of this TCR beta chain was carried out in a study of cytomegalovirus exposure and HLA in healthy donors. PCR was performed using 60 Vbeta and 13 Jbeta primers. Only in-frame clones appear in the TCRdb table, and some are missing; sequencing was by immunoSEQ multiplex PCR. The sample records about 260,000 clones, 84% being singletons. Study-level findings and limits: Some TCR beta chains (roughly 160 of them) were listed as cytomegalovirus-associated. The authors excluded some V segments, including TRBV6-2 and TRBV6-3, as indistinguishable.

With 1 base removed from V and 0 bases from J, the gap between germline ends came to 15 bases. The CDR3 is made up of 17 amino acids. Germline CDR1 is MNHEY and CDR2 is SMNVEV (reference sequence). Comments on this clone: No antigen is known for it.

The chain recombines TRBV27 with TRBJ1-2; maybe TRBD1 (5 bases). Source material: PBMCs. This clonotype was obtained from a woman between 35 and 50 years old in good health and CMV-seropositive. CDR3 nucleotide sequence: TGTGCCAGCAGTTTATTCTCGAGACAGACGTCTAACTATGGCTACACCTTC. This codes for CASSLFSRQTSNYGYTF.